Listed below are T cell receptor beta chains from one sample, sequenced in a study of blood T cells in healthy people across ages. In TCRdb, the 5' RACE reads were re-called with MiXCR into one record per CDR3 protein. The table includes approximately 1,000,000 distinct CDR3 sequences, under 40% detected once. Sequencing was done on a sample of blood. The receptors stem from a man aged 18 to 29 in good health. Both conserved end residues are part of each CDR3. Each record gives: D gene, V gene, J gene, clone size, CDR3 protein, CDR3 DNA. A D gene is named only where the DNA matches it firmly. Some rows have no size entry. The others give once, few or many, or a class for an expanded clone.

TRBD1,TRBV6-6,TRBJ1-2,NA,CASKTRTGSNYGYTF,TGTGCCAGCAAAACCCGGACAGGGAGCAACTATGGCTACACCTTC
NA,TRBV27,TRBJ1-1,few,CASSPWEGGVTEAFF,TGTGCCAGCAGTCCCTGGGAGGGAGGGGTCACTGAAGCTTTCTTT
NA,TRBV12-5,TRBJ1-1,NA,CASGLGHLNTEAFF,TGTGCTAGTGGTTTGGGACATTTGAACACTGAAGCTTTCTTT
TRBD2,TRBV2,TRBJ2-5,few,CASSEPGLAQETQYF,TGTGCCAGCAGTGAACCGGGACTAGCCCAAGAGACCCAGTACTTC
NA,TRBV6-2/TRBV6-3,TRBJ2-1,NA,CASSYPDSLLRNEQFF,TGTGCCAGCAGTTACCCAGACTCCCTCCTAAGGAATGAGCAGTTCTTC
NA,TRBV28,TRBJ2-5,NA,CASGPSTGPLYNEQYF,TGTGCCAGCGGGCCGTCGACAGGACCGCTCTACAATGAGCAGTACTTC
TRBD1,TRBV20-1,TRBJ1-1,once,CSARAGDRGTGAFF,TGCAGTGCTAGGGCTGGGGACAGAGGCACTGGAGCTTTCTTT
NA,TRBV20-1,TRBJ1-6,NA,CSARAPGRGNSPPHF,TGCAGTGCTAGAGCCCCGGGGCGCGGTAATTCACCCCCCCACTTT
NA,TRBV3-1,TRBJ2-5,NA,CASSKPGDVGARETQYF,TGTGCCAGCAGCAAACCGGGAGACGTCGGGGCGCGAGAGACCCAGTACTTC
NA,TRBV10-3,TRBJ1-2,few,CATSGSGNYGYTF,TGTGCCACCTCTGGTTCGGGGAACTATGGCTACACCTTC
NA,TRBV20-1,TRBJ1-1,NA,CSAHNTEAFF,TGCAGTGCGCATAACACTGAAGCTTTCTTT
NA,TRBV6-5,TRBJ1-5,NA,CASRSTSNQPQHF,TGTGCCAGCAGGAGCACTAGCAATCAGCCCCAGCATTTT
NA,TRBV11-2,TRBJ2-1,NA,CASSLAVNGGPLAKNIQFF,TGTGCCAGCAGCTTAGCGGTGAACGGGGGGCCTCTAGCCAAAAACATTCAGTTCTTC
NA,TRBV20-1,TRBJ1-5,NA,CSARGGEGLEPQHF,TGCAGTGCTAGAGGGGGGGAGGGGTTGGAGCCCCAGCATTTT
NA,TRBV20-1,TRBJ1-2,NA,CSAPGDNYGYTF,TGCAGTGCTCCAGGGGATAACTATGGCTACACCTTC
NA,TRBV30,TRBJ1-2,few,CASTGFFGYGYTF,TGTGCCTCAACAGGGTTTTTCGGCTATGGCTACACCTTC
TRBD1,TRBV5-1,TRBJ1-1,NA,CASSLLPGTEQEAFF,TGCGCCAGCAGCTTGCTCCCAGGGACAGAGCAAGAAGCTTTCTTT
TRBD2,TRBV7-3,TRBJ2-1,NA,CASSLTGGSGAYNEQFF,TGTGCCAGCAGCTTAACGGGTGGTAGCGGGGCCTACAATGAGCAGTTCTTC
NA,TRBV6-1,TRBJ2-2,NA,CASSPLVRVGNTGELFF,TGTGCCAGTAGTCCCTTGGTGAGGGTAGGGAACACCGGGGAGCTGTTTTTT
NA,TRBV6-2/TRBV6-3,TRBJ2-1,NA,CASSYQDRDEQFF,TGTGCCAGCAGTTACCAAGACAGAGATGAGCAGTTCTTC
NA,TRBV9,TRBJ1-6,once,CASSADLGGNSPLHF,TGTGCAAGCAGCGCCGACTTGGGGGGAAATTCACCCCTCCACTTT
TRBD1,TRBV12-3/TRBV12-4,TRBJ1-2,NA,CATRGQTYGYTF,TGTGCCACCCGGGGACAGACTTATGGCTACACCTTC
TRBD1,TRBV27,TRBJ2-1,NA,CASRIGTASSYNEQFF,TGTGCCAGCAGAATCGGGACAGCAAGCTCCTACAATGAGCAGTTCTTC
NA,TRBV7-9,TRBJ1-4,NA,CASSLIGEKLFF,TGTGCCAGCAGCTTAATCGGTGAAAAACTGTTTTTT
NA,TRBV4-1,TRBJ1-1,few,CASSQERNIEAFF,TGCGCCAGCAGCCAAGAGAGGAACATTGAAGCTTTCTTT
NA,TRBV4-3,TRBJ2-3,NA,CASSLQEGGTSTDTQYF,TGCGCCAGCAGCCTTCAGGAGGGGGGGACTAGCACAGATACGCAGTATTTT
NA,TRBV5-1,TRBJ1-2,NA,CASSLGKSHGYTF,TGCGCCAGCAGCTTGGGCAAGTCCCATGGCTACACCTTC
NA,TRBV4-2,TRBJ2-3,many,CASSQDFDTLRDTQYF,TGTGCCAGCAGCCAAGATTTTGACACCCTGAGGGATACGCAGTATTTT
TRBD2,TRBV25-1,TRBJ2-3,few,CASSDPGLAADTQYF,TGTGCCAGCAGTGATCCGGGACTAGCTGCAGATACGCAGTATTTT
NA,TRBV20-1,TRBJ1-1,NA,CSELKAANTEAFF,TGCAGTGAGCTTAAGGCAGCTAACACTGAAGCTTTCTTT
NA,TRBV7-6,TRBJ2-7,once,CASSAIGGSEQYF,TGTGCCAGCAGCGCTATCGGGGGCTCCGAGCAGTACTTC
NA,TRBV20-1,TRBJ2-6,NA,CSVPVAGANVLTF,TGCAGTGTCCCGGTCGCTGGGGCCAACGTCCTGACTTTC
TRBD1,TRBV20-1,TRBJ1-2,few,CSARVAGGRYGYTF,TGCAGTGCTAGAGTAGCAGGGGGACGCTATGGCTACACCTTC
NA,TRBV5-1,TRBJ1-1,NA,CASSLASHEAFF,TGCGCCAGCAGCTTGGCGTCCCATGAAGCTTTCTTT
NA,TRBV4-3,TRBJ2-7,NA,CASSPHTQSSYEQYF,TGCGCCAGCAGCCCCCACACCCAGAGCTCCTACGAGCAGTACTTC
NA,TRBV6-2/TRBV6-3,TRBJ2-7,NA,CASSHSGEQYF,TGTGCCAGCAGTCACTCGGGGGAGCAGTACTTC
TRBD1,TRBV5-4,TRBJ2-7,few,CASSWAHRGLYEQYF,TGTGCCAGCAGTTGGGCACACAGGGGGCTCTACGAGCAGTACTTC
TRBD1,TRBV2,TRBJ1-2,NA,CASRVLDRATVDGYTF,TGTGCCAGCAGGGTATTAGACAGGGCGACCGTCGATGGCTACACCTTC
TRBD1,TRBV20-1,TRBJ1-1,once,CSAATGNAGMNTEAFF,TGCAGTGCTGCGACAGGGAACGCGGGGATGAACACTGAAGCTTTCTTT
TRBD2,TRBV4-2,TRBJ2-3,few,CASSQEELAGGTDTQYF,TGTGCCAGCAGCCAAGAAGAGCTAGCGGGGGGTACAGATACGCAGTATTTT
NA,TRBV27,TRBJ2-5,NA,CASSFGPIPVGSQETQYF,TGTGCCAGCAGTTTTGGCCCCATCCCGGTGGGATCTCAAGAGACCCAGTACTTC
NA,TRBV12-3/TRBV12-4,TRBJ2-6,few,CASSNGASGANVLTF,TGTGCCAGCAGCAATGGGGCTTCTGGGGCCAACGTCCTGACTTTC
NA,TRBV7-2,TRBJ2-2,NA,CASGKPGELFF,TGTGCCAGCGGCAAGCCCGGGGAGCTGTTTTTT
NA,TRBV7-9,TRBJ2-4,few,CASSFEEAKNIQYF,TGTGCCAGCAGCTTTGAGGAGGCCAAAAACATTCAGTACTTC
NA,TRBV9,TRBJ1-4,NA,CASSLGAGRDEKLFF,TGTGCCAGCAGCCTCGGCGCAGGGCGGGATGAAAAACTGTTTTTT
TRBD1,TRBV7-2,TRBJ2-7,NA,CASSLDRDDYEQYF,TGTGCCAGCAGCTTGGACAGGGACGATTACGAGCAGTACTTC
NA,TRBV4-2,TRBJ1-1,few,CASSQAGIMNTEAFF,TGTGCCAGCAGCCAAGCTGGGATAATGAACACTGAAGCTTTCTTT
NA,TRBV4-3,TRBJ1-1,NA,CASSQDRGDREAFF,TGCGCCAGCAGCCAAGATCGTGGCGACCGTGAAGCTTTCTTT
TRBD1,TRBV20-1,TRBJ1-5,few,CSASGQGRNQPQHF,TGCAGTGCTAGCGGACAGGGACGCAATCAGCCCCAGCATTTT
TRBD1,TRBV7-2,TRBJ2-3,few,CASSTGGTGGANTQYF,TGTGCCAGCAGCACAGGCGGGACAGGGGGCGCGAATACGCAGTATTTT
TRBD1,TRBV12-3/TRBV12-4,TRBJ1-1,NA,CASSFDPGQGATEAFF,TGTGCCAGCAGTTTCGATCCGGGACAGGGGGCCACTGAAGCTTTCTTT
NA,TRBV6-2/TRBV6-3,TRBJ1-5,NA,CASISSGALGNQPQHF,TGTGCCAGCATAAGTTCGGGGGCGCTGGGTAATCAGCCCCAGCATTTT
NA,TRBV9,TRBJ1-2,NA,CASSVEAGKETYGYTF,TGTGCCAGCAGCGTAGAGGCAGGAAAAGAAACCTATGGCTACACCTTC
TRBD1,TRBV4-3,TRBJ1-4,NA,CASSQVRPTGREKLFF,TGCGCCAGCAGCCAAGTTCGTCCGACAGGGCGTGAAAAACTGTTTTTT
NA,TRBV25-1,TRBJ2-5,NA,CASDDCPAPAQETQYF,TGTGCCAGCGACGACTGCCCAGCGCCCGCACAAGAGACCCAGTACTTC
NA,TRBV25-1,TRBJ1-2,NA,CASSDGQGYGYTF,TGTGCCAGCAGTGACGGGCAGGGCTATGGCTACACCTTC